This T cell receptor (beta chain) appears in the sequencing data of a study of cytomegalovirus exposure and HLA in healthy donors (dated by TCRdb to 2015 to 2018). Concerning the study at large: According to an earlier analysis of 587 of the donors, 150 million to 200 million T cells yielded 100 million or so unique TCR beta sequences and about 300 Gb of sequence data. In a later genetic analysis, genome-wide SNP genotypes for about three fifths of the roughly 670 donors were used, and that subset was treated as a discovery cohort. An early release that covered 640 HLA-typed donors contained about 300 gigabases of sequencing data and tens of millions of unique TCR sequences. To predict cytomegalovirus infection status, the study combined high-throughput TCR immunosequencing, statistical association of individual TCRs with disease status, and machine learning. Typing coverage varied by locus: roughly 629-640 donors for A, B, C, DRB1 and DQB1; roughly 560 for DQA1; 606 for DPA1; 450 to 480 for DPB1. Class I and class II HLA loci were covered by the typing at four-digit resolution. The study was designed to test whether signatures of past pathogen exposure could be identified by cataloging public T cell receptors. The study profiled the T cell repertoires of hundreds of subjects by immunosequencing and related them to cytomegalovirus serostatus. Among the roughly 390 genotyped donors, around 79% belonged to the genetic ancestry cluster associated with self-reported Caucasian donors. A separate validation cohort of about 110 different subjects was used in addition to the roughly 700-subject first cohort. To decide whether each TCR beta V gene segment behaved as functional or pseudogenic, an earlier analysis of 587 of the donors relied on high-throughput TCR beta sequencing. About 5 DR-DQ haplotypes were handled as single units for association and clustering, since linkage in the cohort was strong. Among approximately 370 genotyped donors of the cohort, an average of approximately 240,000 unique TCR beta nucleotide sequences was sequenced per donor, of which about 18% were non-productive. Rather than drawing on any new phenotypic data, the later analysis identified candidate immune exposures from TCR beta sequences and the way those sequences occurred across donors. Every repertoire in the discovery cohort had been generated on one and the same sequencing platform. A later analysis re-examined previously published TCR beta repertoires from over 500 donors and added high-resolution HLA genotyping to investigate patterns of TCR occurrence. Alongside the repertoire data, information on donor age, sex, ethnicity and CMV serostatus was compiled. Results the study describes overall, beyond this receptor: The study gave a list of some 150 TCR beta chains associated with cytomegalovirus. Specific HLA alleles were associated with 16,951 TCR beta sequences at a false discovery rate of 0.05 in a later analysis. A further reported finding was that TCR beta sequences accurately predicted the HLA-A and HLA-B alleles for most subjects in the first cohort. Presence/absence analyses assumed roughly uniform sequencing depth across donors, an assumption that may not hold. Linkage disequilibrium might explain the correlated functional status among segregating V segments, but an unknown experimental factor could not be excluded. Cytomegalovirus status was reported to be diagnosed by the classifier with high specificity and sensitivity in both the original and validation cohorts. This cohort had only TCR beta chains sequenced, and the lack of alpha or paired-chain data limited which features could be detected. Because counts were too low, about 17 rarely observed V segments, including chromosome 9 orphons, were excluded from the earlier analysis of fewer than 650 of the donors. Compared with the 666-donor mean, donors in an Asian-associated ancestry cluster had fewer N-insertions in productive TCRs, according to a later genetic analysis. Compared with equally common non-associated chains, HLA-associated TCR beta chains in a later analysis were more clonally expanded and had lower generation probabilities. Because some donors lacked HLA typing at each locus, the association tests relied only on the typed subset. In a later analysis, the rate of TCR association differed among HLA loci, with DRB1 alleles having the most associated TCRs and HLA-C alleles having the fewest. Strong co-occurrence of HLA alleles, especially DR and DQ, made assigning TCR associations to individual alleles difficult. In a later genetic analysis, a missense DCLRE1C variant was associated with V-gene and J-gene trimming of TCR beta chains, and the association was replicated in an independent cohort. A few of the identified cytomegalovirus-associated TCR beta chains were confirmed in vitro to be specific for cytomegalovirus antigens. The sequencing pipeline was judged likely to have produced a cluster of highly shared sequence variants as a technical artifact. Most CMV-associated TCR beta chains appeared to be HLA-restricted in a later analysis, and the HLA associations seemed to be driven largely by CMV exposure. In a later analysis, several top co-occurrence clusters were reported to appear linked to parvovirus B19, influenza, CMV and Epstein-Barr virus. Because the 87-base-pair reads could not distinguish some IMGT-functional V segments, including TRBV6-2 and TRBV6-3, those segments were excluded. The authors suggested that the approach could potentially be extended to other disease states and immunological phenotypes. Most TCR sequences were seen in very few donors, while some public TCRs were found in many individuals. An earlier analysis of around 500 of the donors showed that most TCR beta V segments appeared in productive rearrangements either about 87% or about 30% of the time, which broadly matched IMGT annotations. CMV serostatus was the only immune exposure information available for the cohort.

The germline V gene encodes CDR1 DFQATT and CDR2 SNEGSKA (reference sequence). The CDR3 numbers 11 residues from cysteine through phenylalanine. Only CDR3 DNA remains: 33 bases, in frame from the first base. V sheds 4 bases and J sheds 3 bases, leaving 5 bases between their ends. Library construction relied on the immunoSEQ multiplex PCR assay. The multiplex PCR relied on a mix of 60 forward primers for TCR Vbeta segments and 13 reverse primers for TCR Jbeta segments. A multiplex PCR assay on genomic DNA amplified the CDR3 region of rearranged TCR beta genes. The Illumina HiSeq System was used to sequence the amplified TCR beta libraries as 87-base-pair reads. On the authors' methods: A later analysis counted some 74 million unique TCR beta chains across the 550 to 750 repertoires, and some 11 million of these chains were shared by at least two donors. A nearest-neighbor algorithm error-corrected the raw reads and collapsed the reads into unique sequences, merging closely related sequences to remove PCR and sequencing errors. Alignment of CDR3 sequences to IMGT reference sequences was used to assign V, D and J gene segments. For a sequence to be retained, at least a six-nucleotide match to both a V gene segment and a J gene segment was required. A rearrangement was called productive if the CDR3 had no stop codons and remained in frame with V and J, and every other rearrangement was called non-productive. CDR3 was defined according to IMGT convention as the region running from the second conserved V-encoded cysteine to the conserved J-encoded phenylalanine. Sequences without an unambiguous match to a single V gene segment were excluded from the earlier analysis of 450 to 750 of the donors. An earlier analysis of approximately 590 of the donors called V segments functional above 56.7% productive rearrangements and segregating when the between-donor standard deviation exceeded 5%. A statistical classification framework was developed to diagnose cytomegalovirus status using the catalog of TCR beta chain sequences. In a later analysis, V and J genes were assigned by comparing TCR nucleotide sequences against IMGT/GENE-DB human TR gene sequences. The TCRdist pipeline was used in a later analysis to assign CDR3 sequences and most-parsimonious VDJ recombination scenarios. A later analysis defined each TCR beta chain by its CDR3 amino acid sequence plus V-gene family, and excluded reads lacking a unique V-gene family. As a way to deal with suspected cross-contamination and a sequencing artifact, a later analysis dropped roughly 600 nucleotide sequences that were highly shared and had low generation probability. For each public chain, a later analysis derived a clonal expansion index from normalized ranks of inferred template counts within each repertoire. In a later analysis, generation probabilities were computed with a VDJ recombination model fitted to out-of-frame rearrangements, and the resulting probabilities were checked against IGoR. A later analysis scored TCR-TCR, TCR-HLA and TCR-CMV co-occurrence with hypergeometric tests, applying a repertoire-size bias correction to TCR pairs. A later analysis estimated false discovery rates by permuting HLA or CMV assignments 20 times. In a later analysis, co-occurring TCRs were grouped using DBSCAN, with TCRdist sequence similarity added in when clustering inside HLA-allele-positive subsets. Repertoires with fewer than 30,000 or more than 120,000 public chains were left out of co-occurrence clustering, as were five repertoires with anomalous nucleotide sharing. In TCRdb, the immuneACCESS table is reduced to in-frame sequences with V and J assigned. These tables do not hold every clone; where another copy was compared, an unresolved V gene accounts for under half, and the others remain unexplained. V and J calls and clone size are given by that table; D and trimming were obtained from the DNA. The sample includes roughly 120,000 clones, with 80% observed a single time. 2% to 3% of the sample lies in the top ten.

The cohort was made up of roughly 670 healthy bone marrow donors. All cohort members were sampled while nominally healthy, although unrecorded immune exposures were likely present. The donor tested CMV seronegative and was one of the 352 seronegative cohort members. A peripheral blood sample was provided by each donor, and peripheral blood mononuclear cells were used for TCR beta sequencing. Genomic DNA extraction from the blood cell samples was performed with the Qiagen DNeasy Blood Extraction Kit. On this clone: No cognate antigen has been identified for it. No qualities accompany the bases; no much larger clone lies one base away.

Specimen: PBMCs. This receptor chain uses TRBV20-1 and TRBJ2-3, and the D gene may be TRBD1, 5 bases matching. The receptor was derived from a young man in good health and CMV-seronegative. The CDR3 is CSATGTDTQYF. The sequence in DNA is TGCAGTGCTACAGGGACAGATACGCAGTATTTT.